A single sample is the source of the 10 T cell receptor beta chains below, sequenced in a study of T cells after yellow fever vaccination. TCRdb recomputed calls from the 5' RACE reads with MiXCR, one row per CDR3 protein. Found here are more than 350,000 distinct CDR3 sequences, about 9.9% of them singletons; the top ten hold around 18%. Here the sequenced sample was PBMCs, taken on the day of the first yellow fever vaccination. The receptors stem from a man between 18 and 35 years old who received the YFV17D yellow fever vaccine.

The chain combines TRBV3-1 with TRBJ2-7; TRBD1 agrees at 9 bases. This CDR3 has 15 residues. CDR1 LGHDT and CDR2 YNNKEL come from the germline V gene (reference sequence). V trimming: 4 bases; J trimming: 6 bases; junction bases outside the gene matches: 10. The CDR3 sequence: CASSPSWTGASEQYV. The CDR3, as DNA: TGTGCCAGCAGCCCCTCGTGGACAGGGGCCAGCGAGCAGTACGTC.

J is TRBJ1-1 and V is TRBV6-1; D might be TRBD1 (5 bases). The CDR3 runs to 14 residues. Germline CDR1 and CDR2: MNHNS and SASEGT. Trimming removed 10 bases at V and 4 bases at J, with 19 bases between. Here the CDR3 reads CAIQSSLGGTEAFF. The CDR3 DNA reads as TGTGCCATTCAATCCTCTTTGGGGGGCACTGAAGCTTTCTTT.

The table lists this clonotype with a few counts. The chain carries TRBV12-3 or TRBV12-4 and TRBJ2-2, with D uncertain. The CDR3 is made up of 13 amino acids. Trimming pared 3 bases from V and 6 bases from J, leaving 8 bases between. The CDR3 DNA reads as TGTGCCAGCAGTTTTGTTGGGGCCGGGGAGCTGTTTTTT. Amino acid sequence: CASSFVGAGELFF.

This clonotype was counted between two and nine times. V is TRBV6-5 and J is TRBJ1-6; D is unclear. CDR3 length equals 15 residues. Trimming took 0 bases from V and 9 from J, leaving 12 bases between them. CDR1 MNHEY and CDR2 SVGAGI come from the germline V gene. The CDR3 is CASSYSWSGVSPLHF. The CDR3 region has the DNA TGTGCCAGCAGTTACTCGTGGTCTGGGGTTTCACCCCTCCACTTT.

This clonotype was seen a few times. The CDR3 protein is CASSLVGRDLEAFF. CDR3 coding DNA: TGTGCCAGCAGCTTAGTCGGTCGCGACCTCGAAGCTTTCTTT. This chain joins TRBV7-2 and TRBJ1-1; D remains ambiguous. Trimming removed 1 base at V and 8 bases at J, with 14 bases between. The CDR3 spans 14 residues. Germline V gene data show CDR1 as SGHTA and CDR2 as FQGNSA. Based on the CDR3 plus reference TRBV7-2 and TRBJ1-1, the full variable domain is GAGVSQSPSNKVTEKGKDVELRCDPISGHTALYWYRQSLGQGLEFLIYFQGNSAPDKSGLPSDRFSAERTGGSVSTLTIQRTQQEDSAVYLCASSLVGRDLEAFFGQGTRLTVV.

This clonotype has just a few counts. The V call is TRBV7-9, the J call TRBJ2-1, with 9 nucleotides matching TRBD2. Germline V gene data show CDR1 as SEHNR and CDR2 as FQNEAQ (reference sequence). J was trimmed by 8 bases and V by 4 bases; bases with no gene match: 15. The CDR3 has 17 amino acids. In nucleotides, the CDR3 is TGTGCCAGCAGCTCCACAACTTTCATAGCGGGAGCTTATGAGCAGTTCTTC. Amino acid sequence: CASSSTTFIAGAYEQFF.

This clonotype was counted once. This chain connects TRBV4-2 to TRBJ2-3; perhaps D is TRBD1 or TRBD2 (5 bases each). V was shortened by 3 bases and J by 6 bases, with 16 bases between the two germline ends. This CDR3 spans 15 amino acids. CDR1 and CDR2 from the germline V gene are LGHNA and YNFKEQ. In DNA form, the CDR3 reads TGTGCCAGCAGCCATCCAGACCGGGACCCGGATACGCAGTATTTT. Protein sequence: CASSHPDRDPDTQYF.

This rearrangement joins TRBV6-2 or TRBV6-3 to TRBJ2-7, with 14 bases matching TRBD2. Germline V CDR1 and CDR2: MNHEY, SVGEGT. The V segment lost 2 bases and the J segment 1 base; nucleotides outside the gene matches: 1. CDR3 length: 16 residues. CDR3 in DNA: TGTGCCAGCAGTTACCGGACTAGCGGGGGGTCCTACGAGCAGTACGTC. It encodes CASSYRTSGGSYEQYV.

This clonotype showed up just a few times. The chain has TRBV7-2 and TRBJ2-3, with TRBD2 matching 11 bases. The CDR3 loop spans 15 amino acids. Losses at the gene ends were 4 bases for V and 5 bases for J; bases not matched to a gene: 5. Germline-derived CDR1 and CDR2 are SGHTA and FQGNSA. The CDR3 DNA reads TGTGCCAGCAGCTCAACTAGCGGGGGAGTAGATACGCAGTATTTT. Protein sequence: CASSSTSGGVDTQYF.

The chain carries TRBV24-1 and TRBJ2-1; TRBD2 aligns across 14 bases. V was clipped by 1 base and J by 1 base; unmatched bases: 8. The CDR3 contains 20 residues. CDR1 is KGHDR, CDR2 SFDVKD, per germline. The CDR3 protein is CATSDLGTSGGSKSYNEQFF. CDR3 bases: TGTGCCACCAGTGATTTAGGGACTAGCGGGGGATCCAAATCCTACAATGAGCAGTTCTTC.